The 23 T cell receptor beta chains in this list originate from one sample, sequenced in a study of cytomegalovirus exposure and HLA in healthy donors. Primers for the PCR totalled 60 Vbeta and 13 Jbeta. The repertoire was sequenced with immunoSEQ multiplex PCR; TCRdb's copy has only in-frame clones and lacks some. This sample has more than 100,000 clones, with roughly four fifths found just once. Sequencing was carried out using PBMCs. These receptors came from a woman aged 55-75 years in good health and CMV-seronegative.

The chain combines TRBV7-2 with TRBJ2-1; 7 nucleotides match TRBD2. Trimming took 5 bases from V and 7 from J; bases not matched to a gene: 14. This CDR3 spans 16 amino acids. The germline V gene encodes CDR1 SGHTA and CDR2 FQGNSA. The CDR3 here is CASSPKQRAGVNEQFF. The CDR3 coding sequence is TGTGCCAGCAGCCCAAAACAAAGGGCGGGGGTGAATGAGCAGTTCTTC. The complete variable domain, with remaining parts taken from reference TRBV7-2 and TRBJ2-1, reads GAGVSQSPSNKVTEKGKDVELRCDPISGHTALYWYRQSLGQGLEFLIYFQGNSAPDKSGLPSDRFSAERTGGSVSTLTIQRTQQEDSAVYLCASSPKQRAGVNEQFFGPGTRLTVL.

The V and J genes are TRBV4-1 and TRBJ2-7; TRBD2 might be the D (5 bases). Germline V gene data show CDR1 as MGHRA and CDR2 as YSYEKL. The CDR3 sequence is 17 residues long. The V end lost 4 bases, the J end lost 6 bases, and 25 bases lay between the germline ends. DNA of the CDR3: TGCGCCAGCAGCCCAGGAGGCTCGACCAAGATAGCACGCGAGCAGTACTTC. This encodes CASSPGGSTKIAREQYF.

This sequence joins TRBV5-1 and TRBJ2-3; D unclear. From germline, CDR1 is SGHRS and CDR2 YFSETQ. The CDR3 covers 16 residues. Trimming took 1 base from V and 4 from J, leaving 16 bases between them. CDR3 sequence reads: CASSLSRSRLADTQYF. The DNA for the CDR3 is TGCGCCAGCAGCTTGTCGCGGAGTCGATTGGCAGATACGCAGTATTTT.

The chain links TRBV28 to TRBJ2-7; TRBD1 is a possible D gene (5 bases). This CDR3 comprises 12 residues. Germline values: CDR1 MDHEN, CDR2 SYDVKM. The ends were cut back, 5 bases at V and 6 bases at J, with 11 bases in the middle. The CDR3 is CASSPQRGEQYF. The DNA for the CDR3 is TGTGCCAGCAGTCCTCAAAGGGGCGAGCAGTACTTC.

This clone was observed once. The chain uses TRBV11-2 and TRBJ2-5; a weak D match, TRBD1 (7 bases). Germline V lookup: CDR1 SGHAT, CDR2 FQNNGV. This CDR3 spans 14 amino acids. V lost 5 bases to trimming and J lost 5 bases, with 15 bases between them. CDR3 loop: CASSPLAGGETQYF. In DNA form, the CDR3 reads TGTGCCAGCAGCCCGCTGGCAGGGGGGGAGACCCAGTACTTC.

J is TRBJ2-3 and V is TRBV5-6; TRBD2 aligns across 8 bases. The ends lost 2 bases at V and 2 bases at J; junction bases unmatched: 4. This CDR3 has 15 amino acids. CDR1 and CDR2 from the germline V gene are SGHDT and YYEEEE. CDR3 sequence reads: CASSLAGELTDTQYF. CDR3 DNA sequence: TGTGCCAGCAGCTTAGCGGGGGAGCTCACAGATACGCAGTATTTT.

V usage is TRBV7-9 and J usage is TRBJ2-7, with 10 bases lining up with TRBD2. This CDR3 region has 15 residues. The V segment lost 5 bases and the J segment 2 bases; nucleotides outside the gene matches: 6. The germline gives CDR1 SEHNR, CDR2 FQNEAQ (reference sequence). Here the CDR3 DNA reads TGTGCCAGCAGCCAACGGACTAGCGGAACCTACGAGCAGTACTTC. It codes for CASSQRTSGTYEQYF.

The chain couples TRBV9 to TRBJ2-1; 9 nucleotides line up with TRBD2. Losses at the gene ends were 0 bases for V and 5 bases for J; bases not matched to a gene: 6. Looked up from germline, CDR1 is SGDLS and CDR2 is YYNGEE. The CDR3 extends over 16 amino acids. The CDR3 sequence: CASSVEGGRANNEQFF. CDR3 sequence (DNA): TGTGCCAGCAGCGTAGAGGGCGGGAGGGCCAACAATGAGCAGTTCTTC.

The chain is built from TRBV5-5 and TRBJ1-6; 7 bases fit TRBD1. CDR3 size: 18 residues. With V trimmed by 0 bases and J by 0 bases, 6 bases remained unmatched. From germline, CDR1 is SGHKS and CDR2 YYEKEE (reference sequence). Here the CDR3 reads CASSLGAAGGSYNSPLHF. The CDR3 DNA reads as TGTGCCAGCAGCTTGGGAGCGGCAGGGGGCTCCTATAATTCACCCCTCCACTTT.

A few counts support this clone. The chain employs TRBV6-1 and TRBJ2-1; a possible D gene is TRBD2 (5 bases). Deletions cut 4 bases from V and 10 bases from J, with 14 bases between. There are 13 residues in the CDR3. Germline-derived CDR1 and CDR2 are MNHNS and SASEGT. CDR3 sequence: CASSAGWELEQFF. The CDR3 DNA reads TGTGCCAGCAGTGCCGGATGGGAGTTAGAGCAGTTCTTC.

This clone was seen more than once but under ten times. This chain joins TRBV27 and TRBJ1-1, with TRBD1 matching over 7 bases. V dropped 10 bases and J dropped 5; count of bases not matched to a gene: 10. The CDR3 is 13 amino acids. Germline V CDR1 and CDR2: MNHEY, SMNVEV (reference sequence). CDR3 in DNA: TGTGCCACCGACAGGGCCTGGAGGACTGAAGCTTTCTTT. It specifies CATDRAWRTEAFF.

The DNA for the CDR3 is TGCGCCAGCAGCAACCAACGACAGGGTTACGAGCAGTACTTC. As protein: CASSNQRQGYEQYF. The V gene is TRBV4-1, the J gene TRBJ2-7; 7 bases align to TRBD1. This CDR3 is built from 14 residues. Losses at the gene ends were 5 bases for V and 4 bases for J; bases not matched to a gene: 8. Germline V gives CDR1 MGHRA, CDR2 YSYEKL.

This sequence joins TRBV30 and TRBJ2-6; D might be TRBD1 (6 bases). V shed 2 bases and J shed 1 base, with 18 bases lying between them. CDR3 size: 18 residues. Germline CDR1 is GTSNPN and CDR2 is SVGIG (reference sequence). The CDR3 spells CAWSTGHPGVSGANVLTF. Written as DNA, the CDR3 is TGTGCCTGGAGTACGGGACACCCAGGGGTGTCTGGGGCCAACGTCCTGACTTTC.

This chain links TRBV6-1 with TRBJ2-5; the match to TRBD2 covers 7 bases. With the DNA end fitting TRBJ2-7 better, the J assignment may be wrong. In germline, CDR1 is MNHNS, CDR2 SASEGT. The CDR3 is made up of 16 amino acids. CDR3 nucleotide sequence: TGTGCCAGCAGTGCATTATCTAGCGGACATCTCTACGAGCAGTACTTC. Residues: CASSALSSGHLYEQYF.

This clone turned up a few times. V gene TRBV6-5 combines with J gene TRBJ2-7; maybe TRBD2 (6 bases). This CDR3 has 15 amino acids. V lost 1 base, J lost 6 bases, and 16 bases lay in between. The V gene's germline CDR1 is MNHEY and CDR2 SVGAGI. The CDR3 sequence is CASSYFRGTVGEQYF. Written as DNA, the CDR3 is TGTGCCAGCAGTTACTTTCGGGGGACGGTTGGCGAGCAGTACTTC.

The sample holds a few counts of this clone. The J gene is TRBJ1-5, the V gene TRBV6-5; D gene uncertain. CDR1 MNHEY and CDR2 SVGAGI come from the germline V gene. The CDR3 sequence is 14 residues long. Trimming stripped 8 bases from V and 1 base from J, with 12 bases between. CDR3 residues: CASGTHMSNQPQHF. Here the CDR3 DNA reads TGTGCCAGCGGTACACACATGAGCAATCAGCCCCAGCATTTT.

This chain links TRBV2 with TRBJ1-1; D remains ambiguous. Trimming removed 5 bases from V and 1 base from J, with 11 bases in between. The CDR3 runs 14 residues. Germline CDR1 and CDR2: SNHLY and FYNNEI. The CDR3 DNA reads as TGTGCCAGCAGTCCTTCCCGGAGGAACACTGAAGCTTTCTTT. Its protein is CASSPSRRNTEAFF.

V gene TRBV7-3 combines with J gene TRBJ2-2, with TRBD2 matching 16 bases. The CDR3 contains 17 residues. From germline, CDR1 is SGHTA and CDR2 FQGTGA. J gave up 6 bases and V 5 bases, and 6 bases lay outside the gene matches. The CDR3 is CASSPGTSGRAPGELFF. CDR3 sequence (DNA): TGTGCCAGCAGCCCCGGGACTAGCGGGAGGGCCCCCGGGGAGCTGTTTTTT.

This chain joins TRBV7-3 and TRBJ2-5; 14 nucleotides align to TRBD2. The CDR3 spans 17 residues. Germline V CDR1 and CDR2: SGHTA, FQGTGA. The junction had 9 bases not matched to a gene; V was cut back by 4 bases and J by 5 bases. The CDR3 nucleotides read TGTGCCAGCAGCTACTTACCCGGGACTAGCGGGAGTGAGACCCAGTACTTC. This translates into CASSYLPGTSGSETQYF.

The rearrangement uses TRBV2 and TRBJ2-5; D gene uncertain. CDR1 and CDR2 (germline): SNHLY, FYNNEI. The CDR3 is made up of 13 amino acids. V shed 4 bases and J shed 1 base, with 7 bases lying between them. This CDR3 reads CASSVRLQETQYF. CDR3 nucleotides: TGTGCCAGCAGTGTCAGACTCCAAGAGACCCAGTACTTC. Drawing the rest from reference TRBV2 and TRBJ2-5, the complete variable domain is EPEVTQTPSHQVTQMGQEVILRCVPISNHLYFYWYRQILGQKVEFLVSFYNNEISEKSEIFDDQFSVERPDGSNFTLKIRSTKLEDSAMYFCASSVRLQETQYFGPGTRLLVL.

The chain carries TRBV6-6 and TRBJ2-1, with 8 nucleotides matching TRBD1. Unmatched junction bases numbered 11, after V lost 6 bases and J lost 7 bases. The CDR3 consists of 15 residues. Germline CDR1 and CDR2: MNHNY and SVGAGI (reference sequence). CDR3 region: CASRPPQGEGNEQFF. CDR3 nucleotides: TGTGCCAGCAGACCACCACAGGGGGAAGGTAATGAGCAGTTCTTC.

The genes are TRBV9 and TRBJ2-1, with 9 bases aligning to TRBD2. The germline V gene encodes CDR1 SGDLS and CDR2 YYNGEE. The CDR3 consists of 16 residues. V shed 0 bases and J 9 bases; nucleotides not matched to a gene: 10. CDR3 sequence (DNA): TGTGCCAGCAGCGTAGGACTAGCGGTCAACGGGGGTGAGCAGTTCTTC. Translation: CASSVGLAVNGGEQFF.

Only a few counts were recorded for this clone. The rearrangement links TRBV6-1 to TRBJ1-2; D remains ambiguous. CDR3 size: 16 residues. The V and J ends lost 2 bases and 7 bases respectively, with 20 bases between them. In germline, CDR1 is MNHNS, CDR2 SASEGT. The CDR3 loop reads CASSEPPGRNYVGYTF. DNA for the CDR3: TGTGCCAGCAGTGAACCTCCGGGGAGAAACTATGTTGGCTACACCTTC.